This is a list of T cell receptor beta chains from one sample in a study of blood T cell repertoires in COVID-19. The method was immunoSEQ multiplex PCR; TCRdb's version includes in-frame clones alone and lacks a portion of them. There are under 300,000 clones in the sample; 80% to 90% occur only once, and 6.2% lies in the top ten. Sequencing was carried out using peripheral blood. These receptor sequences come from a man in his 60s with acute or convalescent COVID-19. The conserved cysteine and the conserved F or W are not part of the CDR3 here. Each record gives: V gene, J gene, CDR3 protein.

v_call: TRBV30
j_call: TRBJ1-2
cdr3_aa: AWSAGQSKYGYT

v_call: TRBV3-1/TRBV3-2
j_call: TRBJ2-3
cdr3_aa: ASSQDPGRGATQY

v_call: TRBV7-2
j_call: TRBJ2-7
cdr3_aa: ASSGQGQGWYEQY

v_call: TRBV28
j_call: TRBJ2-3
cdr3_aa: ATLSSGASTDTQY

v_call: TRBV6-6
j_call: TRBJ2-1
cdr3_aa: ASSYGRGEQF

v_call: TRBV4-1
j_call: TRBJ2-2
cdr3_aa: ASSPEGSNTGELF

v_call: TRBV4-3
j_call: TRBJ2-3
cdr3_aa: ASSQDVAGGPADTQY

v_call: TRBV19
j_call: TRBJ1-3
cdr3_aa: ASSSDRLDGNTIY

v_call: TRBV28
j_call: TRBJ2-1
cdr3_aa: ASRGTGYNEQF

v_call: TRBV28
j_call: TRBJ1-2
cdr3_aa: ASNTRGIYGYT

v_call: TRBV28
j_call: TRBJ1-2
cdr3_aa: ASSPLLRDSYGGYT

v_call: TRBV6-4
j_call: TRBJ1-3
cdr3_aa: ASRTRGQVGNTIY

v_call: TRBV5-4
j_call: TRBJ2-2
cdr3_aa: ASSPAVAGVFGELF

v_call: TRBV6-6
j_call: TRBJ2-5
cdr3_aa: ASSNSAGAGETQY

v_call: TRBV9
j_call: TRBJ1-3
cdr3_aa: ASSGGRPGQASSGNTIY

v_call: TRBV19
j_call: TRBJ1-5
cdr3_aa: ASNRGGNQPQH